This T cell receptor (beta chain) was found in a study of T cells in Graves' hyperthyroidism and ophthalmopathy. The CDR3 runs to 13 residues. Germline values: CDR1 SGHTA, CDR2 FQGNSA. Between the trimmed V and J ends, which lost 4 bases and 4 bases, there was a span of 7 bases. Every diagnosis used clinical symptoms, serum thyroxine and TRAb, thyroid ultrasound and orbital computed tomography. The PBMCs had their origin in 10 ml of fresh peripheral blood. It was RNA transcripts that yielded the amplified TCR beta CDR3 regions. HTBI primers were the set used in a first-round RT-PCR of the TCR CDR3. MiXCR, run by TCRdb on the multiplex PCR reads, gives a single entry per CDR3 protein. Counted here are around 690,000 distinct CDR3 sequences, less than 25% occurring once; the ten biggest clones make up about 35%. Whole-study results and caveats: Most clonotypes expanded in the thyroid (above 0.001) were also present in blood.

As to this clonotype: Its cognate antigen is unknown.

This TCR derives from a young man with Graves' ophthalmopathy. V is TRBV7-2 and J is TRBJ2-2, with D hard to call. Sequencing was done on a sample of blood. DNA for the CDR3: TGTGCCAGCAGCTCTTATAGCACCGGGGAGCTGTTTTTT. Its translation is CASSSYSTGELFF.